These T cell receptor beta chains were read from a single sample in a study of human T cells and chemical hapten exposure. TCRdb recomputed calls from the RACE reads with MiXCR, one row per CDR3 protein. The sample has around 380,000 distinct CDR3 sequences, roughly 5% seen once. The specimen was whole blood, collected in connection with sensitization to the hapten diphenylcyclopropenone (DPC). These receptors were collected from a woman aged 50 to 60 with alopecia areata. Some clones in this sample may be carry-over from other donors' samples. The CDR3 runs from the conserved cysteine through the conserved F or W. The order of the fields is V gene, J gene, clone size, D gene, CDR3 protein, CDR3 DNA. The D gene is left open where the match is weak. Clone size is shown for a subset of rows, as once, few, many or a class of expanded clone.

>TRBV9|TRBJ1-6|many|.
CASSVGMNSPLHF
TGTGCCAGCAGCGTAGGGATGAATTCACCCCTCCACTTT
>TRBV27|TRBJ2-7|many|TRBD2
CASSLFGGSSYEQYF
TGTGCCAGCAGTTTATTTGGCGGGAGCTCCTACGAGCAGTACTTC
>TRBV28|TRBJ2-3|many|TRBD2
CASSRGGIRPDTQYF
TGTGCCAGCAGCCGGGGGGGGATCCGCCCAGATACGCAGTATTTT
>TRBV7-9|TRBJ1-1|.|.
CASSLVGGHTEAFF
TGTGCCAGCAGCTTAGTAGGAGGTCACACTGAAGCTTTCTTT
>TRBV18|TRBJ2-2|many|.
CASSPRTGELFF
TGTGCCAGCTCACCACGCACCGGGGAGCTGTTTTTT
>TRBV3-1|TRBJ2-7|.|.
CASRSGGIDREQYF
TGTGCCAGCCGAAGTGGGGGGATTGACCGCGAGCAGTACTTC
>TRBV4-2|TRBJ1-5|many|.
CASSQATGGPQPQHF
TGTGCCAGCAGCCAAGCGACTGGGGGGCCTCAGCCCCAGCATTTT
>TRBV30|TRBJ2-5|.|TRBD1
CAWSGGTGETQYF
TGTGCCTGGAGTGGCGGGACAGGAGAGACCCAGTACTTC
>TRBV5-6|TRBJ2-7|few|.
CASSSGTWSSYEQYF
TGTGCCAGCAGCTCCGGGACGTGGAGCTCCTACGAGCAGTACTTC
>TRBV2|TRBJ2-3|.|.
CALNKGGLTDTQYF
TGTGCCCTCAACAAGGGGGGACTTACAGATACGCAGTATTTT
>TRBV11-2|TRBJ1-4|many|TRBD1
CASSWGQGEEKLFF
TGTGCCAGCAGCTGGGGACAGGGTGAGGAAAAACTGTTTTTT
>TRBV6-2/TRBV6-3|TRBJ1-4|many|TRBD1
CASSYSMGQADEKLFF
TGTGCCAGCAGTTACTCCATGGGACAGGCGGACGAAAAACTGTTTTTT
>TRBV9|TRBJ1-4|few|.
CASSADIATNEKLFF
TGTGCCAGCAGTGCCGACATCGCAACTAATGAAAAACTGTTTTTT
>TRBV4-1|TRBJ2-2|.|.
CASSHSGPLSTDTGELFF
TGCGCCAGCAGCCACAGCGGCCCCTTATCTACGGACACCGGGGAGCTGTTTTTT
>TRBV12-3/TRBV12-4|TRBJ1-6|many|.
CASSPGEHSPLHF
TGTGCCAGCAGCCCAGGGGAGCATTCACCCCTCCACTTT
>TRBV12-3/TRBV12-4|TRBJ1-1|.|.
CASSLGATVEAFF
TGTGCCAGCAGCCTCGGTGCGACAGTTGAAGCTTTCTTT
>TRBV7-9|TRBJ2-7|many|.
CASSLAGGHEQYF
TGTGCCAGCAGCTTAGCCGGGGGGCACGAGCAGTACTTC
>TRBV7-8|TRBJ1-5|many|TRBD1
CASSSTGDQVDQPQHF
TGTGCCAGCAGCTCAACAGGGGATCAGGTCGATCAGCCCCAGCATTTT
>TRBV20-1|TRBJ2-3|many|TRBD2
CSASTGTSAQYF
TGCAGTGCTTCTACCGGGACTAGCGCCCAGTATTTT
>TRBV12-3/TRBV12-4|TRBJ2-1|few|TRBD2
CASYSFSGGRNNEQFF
TGTGCCAGCTACTCCTTTTCGGGAGGAAGGAACAATGAGCAGTTCTTC
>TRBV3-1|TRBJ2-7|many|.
CASSQEAWEQYF
TGTGCCAGCAGCCAAGAGGCATGGGAGCAGTACTTC
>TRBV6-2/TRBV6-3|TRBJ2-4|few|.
CASSGLAPTGEGLGNIQYF
TGTGCCAGCAGTGGACTTGCCCCGACAGGGGAGGGTTTAGGAAACATTCAGTACTTC
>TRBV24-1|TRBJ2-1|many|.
CATSDGSAAQGGEQFF
TGTGCCACCAGTGATGGGTCAGCGGCCCAAGGGGGTGAGCAGTTCTTC
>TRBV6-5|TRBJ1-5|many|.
CASSPDEYSNQPQHF
TGTGCCAGCAGTCCGGATGAATATAGCAATCAGCCCCAGCATTTT
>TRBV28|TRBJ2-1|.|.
CASSRQGGTEQFF
TGTGCCAGCAGTCGACAAGGGGGTACCGAGCAGTTCTTC
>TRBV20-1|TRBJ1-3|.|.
CSAVPHSSGNTIYF
TGCAGTGCAGTCCCACACAGCTCTGGAAACACCATATATTTT
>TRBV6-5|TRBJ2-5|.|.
CASSYALRETQYF
TGTGCCAGCAGTTACGCCCTTAGAGAGACCCAGTACTTC
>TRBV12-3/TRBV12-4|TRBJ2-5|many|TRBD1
CASSFIGQGQETQYF
TGTGCCAGCAGTTTCATTGGACAGGGACAAGAGACCCAGTACTTC
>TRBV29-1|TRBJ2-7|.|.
CSVGDVGYEQYF
TGCAGCGTCGGGGACGTGGGGTACGAGCAGTACTTC
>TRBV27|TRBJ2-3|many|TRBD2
CASSSSPAGGTDTQYF
TGTGCCAGCAGTTCCTCCCCAGCGGGGGGGACAGATACGCAGTATTTT